This passage covers 7 T cell receptor beta chains from one sample sequenced in a study of blood T cell repertoires in COVID-19. Sequencing used immunoSEQ multiplex PCR; TCRdb keeps in-frame clones, though not all of them. The table has 110,000 to 150,000 clones, 85% to 90% seen once. Sequencing used peripheral blood. The origin of the receptors is a woman in her sixties or seventies with acute or convalescent COVID-19.

The CDR3 protein is CASSLARQGGYEKLFF. The CDR3 DNA is TGTGCCAGCAGCTTAGCGAGACAGGGGGGATATGAAAAACTGTTTTTT. This chain connects TRBV7-9 to TRBJ1-4; 9 nucleotides match TRBD1. Germline CDR1 SEHNR, CDR2 FQNEAQ (reference sequence). The CDR3 runs to 16 residues. Losses at the gene ends were 0 bases for V and 6 bases for J; bases not matched to a gene: 5.

The chain employs TRBV6-5 and TRBJ2-7, with a weak D call TRBD1 (5 bases). The length of the CDR3 is 14 residues. V shed 7 bases and J shed 0 bases, with 13 bases lying between them. The germline gives CDR1 MNHEY, CDR2 SVGAGI. CDR3 sequence: CASKDRPSSYEQYF. Here the CDR3 DNA reads TGTGCCAGCAAAGACAGACCGAGCTCCTACGAGCAGTACTTC.

On this clone: Additional DNA sequences in this sample encode the identical CDR3. The chain is built from TRBV7-9 and TRBJ1-1, with no clear D. V dropped 0 bases and J dropped 4 bases, with 6 bases sitting between them. Germline CDR1 reads SEHNR; CDR2 reads FQNEAQ (reference sequence). The CDR3 sequence is 13 residues long. CDR3 region: CASSLAEGTEAFF. The CDR3 DNA reads TGTGCCAGCAGCTTAGCGGAGGGCACTGAAGCTTTCTTT.

This sequence joins TRBV4-2 and TRBJ1-4, with no clear D. CDR1 is LGHNA, CDR2 YNFKEQ, per germline. CDR3 size: 15 residues. V was shortened by 1 base and J by 5 bases, with 11 bases between the two germline ends. CDR3 in DNA: TGTGCCAGCAGCCAAGCCTCTGGGAGGAATGAAAAACTGTTTTTT. The encoded protein is CASSQASGRNEKLFF.

The chain is built from TRBV6-2 or TRBV6-3 and TRBJ2-3; TRBD2 matches 9 bases. Germline V gene sequence: CDR1 MNHEY, CDR2 SVGEGT. CDR3 length equals 16 residues. Unmatched junction bases numbered 4, after V lost 3 bases and J lost 0 bases. The CDR3 nucleotides are TGTGCCAGCAGTTATTCCCTAGCGGGGAGCACAGATACGCAGTATTTT. It is translated as CASSYSLAGSTDTQYF.

The V call is TRBV19, the J call TRBJ1-4, with D unclear. CDR1 is LNHDA, CDR2 SQIVND, per germline (reference sequence). The germline V and J ends were trimmed by 5 bases and 0 bases, with 10 bases remaining between them. There are 15 residues in the CDR3. The CDR3 DNA is TGTGCCAGTAGTCCCCTTTCCGCAACTAATGAAAAACTGTTTTTT. It translates to CASSPLSATNEKLFF.

The rearrangement links TRBV15 to TRBJ1-1; D may be TRBD1 (5 bases). The CDR3 runs to 13 residues. Trimming pared 5 bases from V and 4 bases from J, leaving 11 bases between. Germline V gene data show CDR1 as LNHNV and CDR2 as YYDKDF (reference sequence). The CDR3, as DNA: TGTGCCACCAGCGGACGGGGGGGCACTGAAGCTTTCTTT. Amino acids: CATSGRGGTEAFF.